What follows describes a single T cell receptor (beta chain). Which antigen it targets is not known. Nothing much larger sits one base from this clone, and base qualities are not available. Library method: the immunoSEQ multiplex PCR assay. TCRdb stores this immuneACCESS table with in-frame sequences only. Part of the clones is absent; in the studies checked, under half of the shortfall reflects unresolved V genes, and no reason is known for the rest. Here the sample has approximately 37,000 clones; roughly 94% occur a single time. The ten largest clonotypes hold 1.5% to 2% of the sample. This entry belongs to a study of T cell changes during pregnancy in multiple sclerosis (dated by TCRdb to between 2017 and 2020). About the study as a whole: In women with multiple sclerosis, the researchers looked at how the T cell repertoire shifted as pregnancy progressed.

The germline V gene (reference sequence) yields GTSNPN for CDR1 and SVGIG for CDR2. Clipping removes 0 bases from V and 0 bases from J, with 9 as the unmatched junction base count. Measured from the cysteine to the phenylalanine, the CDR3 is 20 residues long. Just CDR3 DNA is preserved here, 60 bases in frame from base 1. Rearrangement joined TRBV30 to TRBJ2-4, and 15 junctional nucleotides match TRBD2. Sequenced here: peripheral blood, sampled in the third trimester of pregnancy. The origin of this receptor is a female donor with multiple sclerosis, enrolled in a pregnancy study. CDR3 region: CAWSVPSGLAGGLAKNIQYF. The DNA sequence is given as TGTGCCTGGAGTGTACCCTCGGGACTAGCGGGGGGATTAGCCAAAAACATTCAGTACTTC.